The 7 T cell receptor delta chains listed next were all sequenced from one sample in a study of γδ T cells in repeated Plasmodium falciparum infection. TCRdb ran CATT on the multiplex PCR reads. Seen here are roughly 86,000 delta-chain clones, under 1.5% observed once, and the top ten hold around 8.5%. Bulk repertoires came from Vgamma9/Vdelta2+ or Vdelta2-negative gammadelta T cells flow-sorted from PBMC. Sequences were obtained from gamma-delta T cells from blood. The receptors were sampled from a pool of human donors (malaria-infected and uninfected, not separated).

In its sample, this clone was seen a few times. A read error likely explains why the TCRdb protein, taken from a much larger clone, differs from this DNA's translation at residue 12; the protein shown is translated from the DNA. This chain uses TRDV1 with TRDJ1; possible D gene TRDD1, 5 bases. TCRdb offers no J gene call, so here the DNA was matched to germline to obtain one. V was shortened by 0 bases and J by 5 bases, with 31 bases between the two germline ends. This CDR3 has 21 residues. Germline lookup yields CDR1 TSWWSYY and CDR2 QGS. The chain's CDR3 is CALGELAIVGACGPQVDKLIF. The DNA of the CDR3 is TGTGCTCTTGGGGAACTAGCTATAGTGGGCGCCTGTGGTCCCCAAGTGGATAAACTCATCTTT.

In the case of this clone: This likely came from a read error, as a far larger clone is one base away. In the same sample, other DNA sequences code for this CDR3. The chain couples TRDV1 to TRDJ1; D is ambiguous. As TCRdb names no J gene, one was assigned here on the basis of a DNA match to germline. The CDR3 is made up of 19 amino acids. V was pared by 6 bases and J by 0 bases, with 26 bases between. The germline V gene has CDR1 TSWWSYY and CDR2 QGS. The CDR3 nucleotides are TGTGCTCTTGGTAAGAGTTCTTTCCCCTTGGTACTTTACACCGATAAACTCATCTTT. It is translated as CALGKSSFPLVLYTDKLIF.

The sample holds a few counts of this clone. This probably arose from a read error, given a far larger clone one base away. Other DNA sequences in the sample encode the same CDR3. The chain uses TRDV1 and TRDJ1, with TRDD3 matching over 9 bases. CDR1 is TSWWSYY, CDR2 QGS, per germline. The CDR3 loop spans 21 amino acids. The CDR3 DNA sequence: TGTGCTCTTGGGGGAACCTTCGAAAACCCCTACTGGGGGACTTACACCGACAAACTCATCTTT. Translating gives CALGGTFENPYWGTYTDKLIF.

Of note for this clone: Since a far larger clone is one base different, this is likely a read error. Other DNA sequences in this specimen translate into the identical CDR3. The V gene reported is TRDV1; the J gene is uncalled; the table's D call of TRDD3 was not tested on the DNA. Germline V gene data show CDR1 as TSWWSYY and CDR2 as QGS. The CDR3 is 17 amino acids. CDR3: CALGDISGGFLTDKLIF. The CDR3 DNA sequence: TGTGCTCTTGGGGACATCTCTGGGGGATTCCTCACCGATAAGCTCATCTTT.

The sample holds a few counts of this clone. A far larger clone differs by one base, so this is likely a read error. The limits of the CDR3 on the DNA are not certain, so only TCRdb's listed CDR3 is given. V gene TRDV3 combines with J gene TRDJ1; the D segment call TRDD3 is taken from the table without a DNA check. 16 amino acids form the CDR3, both terminal residues included. Per the germline V gene, CDR1 is TVYSNPD and CDR2 is GDNSRS (reference sequence). CDR3 sequence reads: CAFSTTVAGGSDKLIF.

This clone was counted ten times or more. TCRdb assigns this DNA the protein of a much larger clone, which departs from its translation at residue 5; this likely reflects a read error, and the protein shown comes from translating the DNA. The chain employs TRDV2 and TRDJ1; 11 bases agree with TRDD3. V lost 3 bases, J lost 5 bases, and 16 bases stayed unmatched. This CDR3 spans 18 amino acids. The germline V gene has CDR1 GEAIGNYY and CDR2 EKD. This CDR3 is CACDAGSYGWGIQDKLIF. In DNA, the CDR3 is TGTGCCTGTGACGCCGGTTCCTACGGCTGGGGGATACAAGATAAACTCATCTTT.

This clone was seen a handful of times. The TCRdb protein comes from a much larger clone and disagrees with this DNA's translation at residue 8, likely due to a read error; the protein given here is derived from the DNA. The chain combines TRDV3 with TRDJ1, with D perhaps TRDD3 (6 bases). Germline lookup yields CDR1 TVYSNPD and CDR2 GDNSRS (reference sequence). The V gene lost 2 bases and the J gene lost 2 bases, with 24 bases spanning the gap. The CDR3 consists of 17 residues. This chain's CDR3 is CAFLLSWVIRWTDKLIF. In DNA, the CDR3 is TGTGCCTTTTTACTGTCCTGGGTGATACGGTGGACCGATAAACTCATCTTT.